This paragraph covers one TCR beta chain sequence. Antigen specificity is unknown. These data come from a study of radiotherapy plus CTLA-4 blockade in lung cancer. Regarding the study as a whole: Radiotherapy with ipilimumab was followed by blood expansion of tumor-derived clones.

Trimming cost V 4 bases and J 2 bases, with 9 bases left between them. Germline CDR1 and CDR2: LNHDA and SQIVND (reference sequence). The CDR3 runs to 13 residues. TCRdb's table, derived via immunoSEQ multiplex PCR, lists solely in-frame clones and lacks some. The data show tens of thousands of clones, 70% to 90% seen once. V is TRBV19 and J is TRBJ2-7; no firm D call. This clonotype was sampled from a human donor with non-small cell lung cancer that progressed on radiotherapy plus ipilimumab. The starting material was peripheral blood, obtained from a patient treated with radiotherapy plus ipilimumab. The CDR3 nucleotides are TGTGCCAGTAGTAGGAACCAAGCCTACGAGCAGTACTTC. Its translation: CASSRNQAYEQYF. The variable domain in full, completed from reference TRBV19 and TRBJ2-7, reads DGGITQSPKYLFRKEGQNVTLSCEQNLNHDAMYWYRQDPGQGLRLIYYSQIVNDFQKGDIAEGYSVSREKKESFPLTVTSAQKNPTAFYLCASSRNQAYEQYFGPGTRLTVT.